A selection of T cell receptor beta chains follows, all from one sample in a study of vaccination effects on CD4 cells after COVID-19. No antigens are known for them. Here immunoSEQ multiplex PCR was the method, and the copy in TCRdb shows in-frame clones only, minus some. The data hold under 75,000 clones, with around 80% observed a single time. The specimen comprised CD4+ T cells from PBMCs cultured with SARS-CoV-2 spike peptides, sampled before COVID-19 vaccination. These TCRs come from a human donor who received a COVID-19 vaccine. Each CDR3 is given with its conserved first and last residue. A D gene is named only where the DNA matches it firmly. Clone size is stated in some rows and not others, as once, few, many or a class when expanded.

clone size,V gene,CDR3 length,J gene,D gene,CDR3 DNA,CDR3 protein
-,TRBV6-5,13,TRBJ1-3,-,TGTGCCAGCAGGGAGAGCTCTGGAAACACCATATATTTT,CASRESSGNTIYF
-,TRBV5-1,16,TRBJ2-1,TRBD2,TGCGCCAGCAGCTTGGGGCAGCGGGGGGGCATGAATGAGCAGTTCTTC,CASSLGQRGGMNEQFF
-,TRBV6-2/TRBV6-3,14,TRBJ1-5,-,TGTGCCAGCAGTCCGGGGCTCTGGGGGCAGCCCCAGCATTTT,CASSPGLWGQPQHF
few,TRBV19,15,TRBJ2-1,-,TGTGCCAGTAGGACCAGGGGGGGCACCTACAATGAGCAGTTCTTC,CASRTRGGTYNEQFF
-,TRBV9,15,TRBJ2-2,TRBD1,TGTGCCAGCAGCGTCCGGGACAGGGGCGCCGGGGAGCTGTTTTTT,CASSVRDRGAGELFF
-,TRBV20-1,11,TRBJ2-5,-,TGCAGTGCTAGTGCGTCGGAGACCCAGTACTTC,CSASASETQYF
-,TRBV24-1,14,TRBJ1-1,TRBD1,TGTGCCACCAGTGATCGGACAGGGGGGGCTGAAGCTTTCTTT,CATSDRTGGAEAFF
-,TRBV9,14,TRBJ1-4,-,TGTGCCAGCAGCTCACTTGGGCTAGGTGAAAAACTGTTTTTT,CASSSLGLGEKLFF
-,TRBV27,18,TRBJ2-3,TRBD2,TGTGCCAGCAGTTTTAGGCTCGCTACTAGCGGGGCAACAGATACGCAGTATTTT,CASSFRLATSGATDTQYF
-,TRBV7-9,14,TRBJ2-1,TRBD2,TGTGCGACGCATGGGAGCGGGGCCTACAATGAGCAGTTCTTC,CATHGSGAYNEQFF
-,TRBV10-3,16,TRBJ1-5,-,TGTGCCATCAGTGGGGGGGACTCTTCGAACGGTCAGCCCCAGCATTTT,CAISGGDSSNGQPQHF
-,TRBV6-5,13,TRBJ1-2,TRBD1,TGTGCCAGCAGATCCCGGGACAGATATGGCTACACCTTC,CASRSRDRYGYTF
-,TRBV4-1,14,TRBJ1-1,-,TGCGCCAGCAGCCGAGCGGCGGCCGGGACTGAAGCTTTCTTT,CASSRAAAGTEAFF
-,TRBV7-9,13,TRBJ2-6,-,TGTGCCAGCGGAGCATCCGGGGCCAACGTCCTGACTTTC,CASGASGANVLTF
-,TRBV27,14,TRBJ1-2,-,TGTGCCAGCAGTGCCCTGACAGGCTTTAGTGGCTACACCTTC,CASSALTGFSGYTF
-,TRBV2,15,TRBJ2-2,-,TGTGCCAGCAGCCACGGACTAATGAACACCGGGGAGCTGTTTTTT,CASSHGLMNTGELFF
few,TRBV2,13,TRBJ1-4,-,TGTGCCAGCAGTGACAGGGACCGGGAAAAACTGTTTTTT,CASSDRDREKLFF
-,TRBV2,15,TRBJ1-1,-,TGTGCCAGCAGTGAAGTTCGGGGGATGAACACTGAAGCTTTCTTT,CASSEVRGMNTEAFF
-,TRBV7-3,15,TRBJ2-3,-,TGTGCCAGCAGCTTCACGGGCGGGCACGGGGGTACGCAGTATTTT,CASSFTGGHGGTQYF
-,TRBV2,15,TRBJ2-3,TRBD1,TGTGCCAGGGACGGGCGACAGGGGACCCGAGATACGCAGTATTTT,CARDGRQGTRDTQYF
-,TRBV30,12,TRBJ1-1,-,TGTGCCTGGACTGGAGGGACCACTGAAGCTTTCTTT,CAWTGGTTEAFF
-,TRBV29-1,14,TRBJ2-5,-,TGCAGCGTTATAGTTGGGAACTACCAAGAGACCCAGTACTTC,CSVIVGNYQETQYF
-,TRBV4-1,16,TRBJ1-5,TRBD1,TGCGCCAGCAGCCAAGATCGACAGGGGTTGAATCAGCCCCAGCATTTT,CASSQDRQGLNQPQHF
-,TRBV5-8,16,TRBJ2-3,-,TGTGCCAGCAGCTTAAGGGACCCTTACCCCACAGATACGCAGTATTTT,CASSLRDPYPTDTQYF
-,TRBV5-1,15,TRBJ1-1,TRBD1,TGCGCCAGCAGCTCCCTAGACAGGGTGAACACTGAAGCTTTCTTT,CASSSLDRVNTEAFF